The present entry profiles one T cell receptor (beta chain) with its context. Antigen specificity is unknown. The use of a sample-barcoded 5' primer and a J-beta primer mix characterized a second PCR of roughly 6 to 12 cycles. TCRdb re-analysed the 5' RACE reads in MiXCR, keeping a single row per CDR3 protein. The table records around 1,900,000 distinct CDR3 sequences, about two fifths of them present only once. The source of the sample is a study of blood T cells in healthy people across ages. There are 13 residues in the CDR3. V gave up 8 bases and J gave up 10 bases; unmatched junction bases: 8. Germline lookup yields CDR1 MDHEN and CDR2 SYDVKM. Findings of the study overall: The study lacked donor CMV status, which possibly confounded expanded clonotype changes.

Specimen: blood. V gene TRBV28 combines with J gene TRBJ2-5; 12 bases align to TRBD2. The source of this sequence is a human donor in good health. Here the CDR3 reads CASLAGGPRGQYF. The CDR3 DNA reads as TGTGCCAGCCTAGCGGGGGGGCCCAGAGGCCAGTACTTC.